This is a list of T cell receptor beta chains from one sample in a study of T cell responses to AZD1222 COVID-19 vaccine. TCRdb's table, derived via immunoSEQ multiplex PCR, lists solely in-frame clones and lacks some. The sample carries 70,000 to 95,000 clones, around 89% recorded once. Specimen: peripheral blood, collected on day 0 of MenACWY control vaccination. These receptors came from an adult in good health. Both conserved end residues are part of each CDR3. A D gene is named only where the DNA matches it firmly. Where a row states a size, it is once, few, many or the class of an expanded clone; other rows omit it.

V gene,D gene,J gene,clone size,CDR3 DNA,CDR3 protein
TRBV6-5,TRBD1,TRBJ1-1,-,TGTGCCAGCAGTTCCTCCTTTACAGGGGGTACTGAAGCTTTCTTT,CASSSSFTGGTEAFF
TRBV28,TRBD1,TRBJ1-5,-,TGTGCCAGCAGTGGCCAGGGGGGGGCTCGGAGCAATCAGCCCCAGCATTTT,CASSGQGGARSNQPQHF
TRBV6-6,TRBD1,TRBJ1-2,-,TGTGCCAGCAGGGACAGGGCCTATGGCTACACCTTC,CASRDRAYGYTF
TRBV3-1/TRBV3-2,-,TRBJ1-4,-,TGTGCCAGCAGCCAAGCAAGGGCAGGGACTAATGAAAAACTGTTTTTT,CASSQARAGTNEKLFF
TRBV28,-,TRBJ1-4,few,TGTGCCAGCAACGGGGCGGCGAAGGAAAAACTGTTTTTT,CASNGAAKEKLFF
TRBV7-2,TRBD2,TRBJ2-1,few,TGTGCCAGCAGCCCGCTAGCGGGATACAACAATGAGCAGTTCTTC,CASSPLAGYNNEQFF
TRBV29-1,-,TRBJ1-5,-,TGCAGCGTTCTAGCCACCCGAGATCAGCCCCAGCATTTT,CSVLATRDQPQHF
TRBV7-9,-,TRBJ1-5,-,TGTGCCAGCAGTCGAACAGGGAGCCCTCAGCCCCAGCATTTT,CASSRTGSPQPQHF
TRBV28,-,TRBJ2-5,once,TGTGCCAGCAGTCCCCCCCTAGGAGCGGAGACCCAGTACTTC,CASSPPLGAETQYF
TRBV28,TRBD1,TRBJ1-1,few,TGTGCCAGCAGTCGGACAGGGACAATTGAAGCTTTCTTT,CASSRTGTIEAFF
TRBV18,-,TRBJ2-7,-,TGTGCCAGCTCACCTGGGACCCAGAGCTCCTACGAGCAGTACTTC,CASSPGTQSSYEQYF
TRBV7-7,-,TRBJ2-7,-,TGTGCCAGCAGCTTAGAACTCCGCGAGGAGCAGTACTTC,CASSLELREEQYF
TRBV29-1,-,TRBJ2-7,-,TGCAGCGTTGAATCCGTTCGGGGGGCTCCCTACGAGCAGTACTTC,CSVESVRGAPYEQYF
TRBV12-3/TRBV12-4,TRBD1,TRBJ1-2,-,TGTGCCAGCAGTATAGACAGGGGCGGCGGCTACACCTTC,CASSIDRGGGYTF
TRBV25-1,TRBD1,TRBJ2-7,-,TGTGCCAGCAGTGAATCGACCCGGGACAGGGTCTCCTACGAGCAGTACTTC,CASSESTRDRVSYEQYF
TRBV10-3,-,TRBJ2-1,once,TGTGCCATCAATCCGGACAACTCCTACAATGAGCAGTTCTTC,CAINPDNSYNEQFF
TRBV4-1,-,TRBJ2-7,-,TGCGCCAGCAGCCAAGATCGTTACGAGCAGTACTTC,CASSQDRYEQYF
TRBV19,-,TRBJ2-3,-,TGTGCCAGTAGTATATCAGATACGCAGTATTTT,CASSISDTQYF
TRBV3-1/TRBV3-2,-,TRBJ1-1,-,TGTGCCAGCAGCCCGGACATAAGGAACACTGAAGCTTTCTTT,CASSPDIRNTEAFF
TRBV28,-,TRBJ1-6,-,TGTGCCAGCAGTCAGAATTCACCCCTCCACTTT,CASSQNSPLHF
TRBV5-5,-,TRBJ1-5,once,TGTGCCAGCACGAGGACGGAGGATAGCAATCAGCCCCAGCATTTT,CASTRTEDSNQPQHF
TRBV7-8,-,TRBJ1-5,once,TGTGCCAGCAGCCATATCTATGGGGGTCTGGATCAGCCCCAGCATTTT,CASSHIYGGLDQPQHF
TRBV6-5,-,TRBJ1-2,-,TGTGCCAGCAGCATGGGACCGCTGTATGGCTACACCTTC,CASSMGPLYGYTF
TRBV19,-,TRBJ2-5,-,TGTGCCAGTAGTTTTTTGCAAGAGACCCAGTACTTC,CASSFLQETQYF
TRBV5-1,-,TRBJ2-7,-,TGCGCCAGCAGCCAGCTCACAGGAGGCCCCTCCTACGAGCAGTACTTC,CASSQLTGGPSYEQYF
TRBV5-8,-,TRBJ2-3,-,TGTGCCAGCAGCTCGGGTCAAGCAGATACGCAGTATTTT,CASSSGQADTQYF
TRBV28,-,TRBJ1-2,once,TGTGCCAGCAGCTTGCTAAGAGAAGGGGTTTATGGCTACACCTTC,CASSLLREGVYGYTF
TRBV27,TRBD1,TRBJ1-1,-,TGTGCCAGCAGTTTAGGGACAGGGGCGTTCACTGAAGCTTTCTTT,CASSLGTGAFTEAFF
TRBV4-3,TRBD2,TRBJ2-5,once,TGCGCCAGCAGCCATACCAGCGGGAGAGGAGAGACCCAGTACTTC,CASSHTSGRGETQYF
TRBV9,-,TRBJ1-2,-,TGTGCCAGCAGCGTGAAGGGGGGTGACCACACCTTC,CASSVKGGDHTF
TRBV6-5,-,TRBJ1-2,-,TGTGCCAGCAGTTATACCCCCGTACAGGCTAACTATGGCTACACCTTC,CASSYTPVQANYGYTF
TRBV28,-,TRBJ1-5,few,TGTGCCAGCAGTTTCGACATTAAACAGCCCCAGCATTTT,CASSFDIKQPQHF
TRBV7-2,-,TRBJ2-1,few,TGTGCCAGCAGCTTAGCGGTGACGGATGAGCAGTTCTTC,CASSLAVTDEQFF
TRBV7-9,-,TRBJ1-1,once,TGTGCCAGCAGCTTAGTAAAGGGGAGGAACACTGAAGCTTTCTTT,CASSLVKGRNTEAFF
TRBV30,TRBD1,TRBJ2-5,few,TGTGCCTGGAGTCCGGGGCTGACAGGGTTCGGTCGAGAGACCCAGTACTTC,CAWSPGLTGFGRETQYF
TRBV7-2,TRBD2,TRBJ2-1,-,TGTGCCAGCAGCAGGACTAGCGGAAACAATGAGCAGTTCTTC,CASSRTSGNNEQFF
TRBV11-3,-,TRBJ1-2,-,TGTGCCAGCAGCTTACAGCCCCATGGCTACACCTTC,CASSLQPHGYTF
TRBV28,-,TRBJ1-6,few,TGTGCCACCAACCGGGACACGATATCACCCCTCCACTTT,CATNRDTISPLHF
TRBV14,-,TRBJ1-6,-,TGTGCCAGCAGCCCAACCAGGGGCTCACCCCTCCACTTT,CASSPTRGSPLHF
TRBV12-3/TRBV12-4,-,TRBJ1-2,-,TGTGCCAGCAGTTTAGGGGGGGACTATGGCTACACCTTC,CASSLGGDYGYTF
TRBV6-5,-,TRBJ2-3,-,TGTGCCAGCACCGAACCGGGCGCCACAGATACGCAGTATTTT,CASTEPGATDTQYF